There are a few counts of the clone carrying this T cell receptor (beta chain). One end of the junction is discordant with germline, which a read error may explain. This record belongs to a study of T cells after yellow fever vaccination. TCRdb reprocessed the 5' RACE reads via MiXCR and lists one record per CDR3 protein. The sample has some 560,000 distinct CDR3 sequences; roughly a sixth are singletons. There are 13 residues in the CDR3. CDR1 MDHEN and CDR2 SYDVKM come from the germline V gene. V usage is TRBV28 and J usage is TRBJ1-6; D perhaps matches TRBD1 (5 bases). The receptor comes from a man aged 18-30 years who received the YFV17D yellow fever vaccine. The source was PBMCs, collected about 5 days after the first yellow fever vaccination. The CDR3 sequence is CASSSVPGTGSDF. Written as DNA, the CDR3 is TGTGCCAGCAGTTCTGTACCCGGGACTGGCTCCGACTTT.